These 2 T cell receptor beta chains were sequenced from one sample in a study of radiation and T cells in renal cell carcinoma. Data came from immunoSEQ multiplex PCR; TCRdb stores just in-frame clones and leaves some out. The sample shows around 140,000 clones, approximately 87% of them seen only once. The time point was: baseline pretreatment blood. Treatment reported: 15 Gy SBRT to primary tumor, nephrectomy 4 weeks later. The specimen was blood, collected from a patient whose treatment included radiotherapy and nephrectomy. The source is a woman aged 45 to 65 with renal cell carcinoma.

This chain uses TRBV7-9 with TRBJ1-2; weak D call: TRBD1 (6 bases). With 4 bases removed from V and 6 bases from J, the gap between germline ends came to 18 bases. The CDR3 totals 15 residues. Germline CDR1 and CDR2: SEHNR and FQNEAQ (reference sequence). This CDR3 is CASSSAGGAAHGYTF. CDR3 sequence (DNA): TGTGCCAGCAGCTCCGCGGGGGGGGCAGCCCATGGCTACACCTTC.

Here the CDR3 reads CAWSEQGGTQYF. The DNA of the CDR3 is TGTGCCTGGAGTGAACAGGGGGGGACCCAGTACTTC. The rearrangement uses TRBV30 and TRBJ2-5; 8 bases line up with TRBD1. CDR1 GTSNPN and CDR2 SVGIG come from the germline V gene (reference sequence). Unmatched junction bases numbered 2, after V lost 1 base and J lost 7 bases. The CDR3 runs to 12 residues.